What follows are 21 T cell receptor beta chains derived from one specimen sequenced in a study of T cell changes during pregnancy in multiple sclerosis. Clones were read by immunoSEQ multiplex PCR, and TCRdb kept only the in-frame ones, dropping some. The table records approximately 30,000 clones, about nine tenths of them present only once. The sample in question was CD8+ T cells from peripheral blood mononuclear cells, obtained in the first trimester of pregnancy. These receptors were collected from a female donor with multiple sclerosis, enrolled in a pregnancy study.

The chain joins TRBV7-9 to TRBJ1-5; D perhaps matches TRBD1 (5 bases). The CDR3 runs to 14 residues. The germline gives CDR1 SEHNR, CDR2 FQNEAQ (reference sequence). V was cut by 5 bases and J by 4 bases, with 12 bases left in between. The CDR3 spells CASSRGADNQPQHF. In DNA form, the CDR3 reads TGTGCCAGCAGCCGTGGGGCAGATAATCAGCCCCAGCATTTT.

The chain is built from TRBV11-3 and TRBJ2-3; D perhaps matches TRBD1 (7 bases). V was trimmed by 2 bases and J by 1 base, leaving 10 bases between them. This CDR3 contains 15 residues. Looked up from germline, CDR1 is SGHNT and CDR2 is YENEEA. The CDR3 protein is CASSLSRGGTDTQYF. The DNA of the CDR3 is TGTGCCAGCAGCTTATCCAGGGGGGGCACAGATACGCAGTATTTT.

The DNA for the CDR3 is TGTGCCACCAGCAGAGATTTCGGGGGGGCAGACAATGAGCAGTTCTTC. Amino acids: CATSRDFGGADNEQFF. The J gene is TRBJ2-1, the V gene TRBV15; 8 bases fit TRBD2. The CDR3 sequence is 16 residues long. Germline V lookup: CDR1 LNHNV, CDR2 YYDKDF (reference sequence). With V trimmed by 0 bases and J by 5 bases, 6 bases remained unmatched.

The chain joins TRBV6-4 to TRBJ2-2; TRBD2 matches at 8 bases. V was clipped by 2 bases and J by 4 bases; unmatched bases: 9. Looked up from germline, CDR1 is MRHNA and CDR2 is SNTAGT. The CDR3 length is 17 residues. This CDR3 reads CASSDGRGGAVTGELFF. CDR3 nucleotide sequence: TGTGCCAGCAGTGACGGTCGGGGGGGCGCGGTCACCGGGGAGCTGTTTTTT.

V is TRBV4-3 and J is TRBJ2-2; D is perhaps TRBD2 (6 bases). The CDR3 sequence is 17 residues long. The V gene lost 0 bases and the J gene lost 0 bases, with 11 bases spanning the gap. CDR1 and CDR2 (germline): LGHNA, YSLEER. The CDR3 DNA sequence: TGCGCCAGCAGCCAAGATCATGGAGGGGCGAACACCGGGGAGCTGTTTTTT. This gives the protein CASSQDHGGANTGELFF.

V gene TRBV27 combines with J gene TRBJ2-1; no reliable D call. The CDR3 spans 11 residues. The V and J ends lost 5 bases and 4 bases respectively, with 3 bases between them. CDR1 MNHEY and CDR2 SMNVEV come from the germline V gene (reference sequence). DNA for the CDR3: TGTGCCAGCAGTCAATACAATGAGCAGTTCTTC. It translates to CASSQYNEQFF.

The chain links TRBV7-2 to TRBJ1-1; no firm D call. Germline CDR1 reads SGHTA; CDR2 reads FQGNSA. This CDR3 spans 14 amino acids. Deletions cut 1 base from V and 0 bases from J, with 6 bases between. For the CDR3, the DNA is TGTGCCAGCAGCTTAGATCAGATGAACACTGAAGCTTTCTTT. Its translation: CASSLDQMNTEAFF.

The chain has TRBV6-6 and TRBJ1-1; maybe TRBD1 (6 bases). The CDR3 runs to 15 residues. Deletions cut 3 bases from V and 1 base from J, with 12 bases between. Per the germline V gene, CDR1 is MNHNY and CDR2 is SVGAGI (reference sequence). The CDR3 DNA follows: TGTGCCAGCAGTTATAGGGACACGAGGAACACTGAAGCTTTCTTT. It yields the protein CASSYRDTRNTEAFF.

This clone was detected only a few times. The chain links TRBV5-1 to TRBJ1-6, with 9 bases identical to TRBD1. V was clipped by 0 bases and J by 9 bases; unmatched bases: 4. The CDR3 covers 15 residues. Germline loops: CDR1 SGHRS, CDR2 YFSETQ. The CDR3 nucleotides are TGCGCCAGCAGCTTGGTGGACAGGGGTGGTTCACCCCTCCACTTT. Translating gives CASSLVDRGGSPLHF.

The chain is built from TRBV5-8 and TRBJ2-5, with 7 positions matching TRBD1. This CDR3 is 15 amino acids long. Trimming cost V 4 bases and J 1 base; bases outside gene matches: 7. Germline CDR1 and CDR2: SGHTS and YDEGEE. DNA of the CDR3: TGTGCCAGCAGCCCGGGGACAGCTACCCAAGAGACCCAGTACTTC. Its protein is CASSPGTATQETQYF.

Only one count was recorded for this clone. V is TRBV5-1 and J is TRBJ1-1; D might be TRBD1 (6 bases). This CDR3 region has 15 residues. The germline V and J ends were trimmed by 0 bases and 1 base, with 10 bases remaining between them. The germline gives CDR1 SGHRS, CDR2 YFSETQ. The CDR3 DNA sequence: TGCGCCAGCAGCTTGGCCCGAGGGGGGAACACTGAAGCTTTCTTT. Amino acids: CASSLARGGNTEAFF.

The gene calls are TRBV11-2 and TRBJ2-1; 7 bases fit TRBD1. V shed 5 bases, J shed 4 bases, and the junction held 11 bases outside the gene matches. CDR1 SGHAT and CDR2 FQNNGV come from the germline V gene. This CDR3 region has 16 residues. The chain's CDR3 is CASSTRQGPRYNEQFF. The CDR3 bases are TGTGCCAGCAGCACCCGACAGGGCCCCCGATACAATGAGCAGTTCTTC.

The chain links TRBV4-1 to TRBJ2-7; no firm D call. This CDR3 comprises 14 residues. V gave up 0 bases and J gave up 1 base, with 7 bases separating them. Germline assignment: CDR1 MGHRA and CDR2 YSYEKL. This chain's CDR3 is CASSQDPSSYEQYF. CDR3 sequence (DNA): TGCGCCAGCAGCCAAGATCCGTCGTCCTACGAGCAGTACTTC.

In nucleotides, the CDR3 is TGTGCCAGCAGCTTAAGCCTAGCGGGAGGCGGCGATGAGCAGTTCTTC. Translated, it gives CASSLSLAGGGDEQFF. V and J are TRBV7-8 and TRBJ2-1; 11 bases map to TRBD2. The CDR3 runs to 16 residues. Trimming cost V 2 bases and J 8 bases; bases outside gene matches: 8. CDR1 SGHVS and CDR2 FQNEAQ come from the germline V gene.

The chain couples TRBV28 to TRBJ2-7, with 11 bases identical to TRBD2. This CDR3 contains 15 residues. Germline-derived CDR1 and CDR2 are MDHEN and SYDVKM. V dropped 6 bases and J dropped 5; count of bases not matched to a gene: 9. As DNA, the CDR3 is TGTGCCAGCAGGAAATTGACTAGCGGGATCAACGAGCAGTACTTC. It yields the protein CASRKLTSGINEQYF.

The chain links TRBV4-2 to TRBJ2-3; 16 bases are a match to TRBD2. The CDR3 runs 17 residues. The V gene end was trimmed by 4 bases and the J gene end by 4 bases; junction bases not matched to a gene: 5. Germline V CDR1 and CDR2: LGHNA, YNFKEQ. DNA of the CDR3: TGTGCCAGCAGCCCGGGACTAGCGGGAGGGCCAGCAGATACGCAGTATTTT. Its translation: CASSPGLAGGPADTQYF.

The chain uses TRBV4-3 and TRBJ2-3; TRBD2 is a possible D gene (6 bases). Germline V gives CDR1 LGHNA, CDR2 YSLEER. This CDR3 contains 15 residues. The V and J ends lost 1 base and 0 bases respectively, with 8 bases between them. CDR3 loop: CASSQVAVSTDTQYF. The CDR3 DNA follows: TGCGCCAGCAGCCAAGTAGCGGTTAGCACAGATACGCAGTATTTT.

The J gene is TRBJ2-5, the V gene TRBV7-9; TRBD2 aligns across 13 bases. CDR3 length: 17 amino acids. J lost 2 bases, V lost 4 bases, and 7 bases had no gene match. CDR1 SEHNR and CDR2 FQNEAQ come from the germline V gene (reference sequence). CDR3 coding DNA: TGTGCCAGCAGCTCGACTAGCGGGGGGCACCCTCAAGAGACCCAGTACTTC. This translates into CASSSTSGGHPQETQYF.

This clone was recorded only once. J is TRBJ2-1 and V is TRBV10-3; D is possibly TRBD2 (7 bases). Germline lookup yields CDR1 ENHRY and CDR2 SYGVKD. The length of the CDR3 is 15 residues. V shed 3 bases and J shed 4 bases, with 13 bases lying between them. The CDR3 region is CAISDGGAGYNEQFF. DNA for the CDR3: TGTGCCATCAGTGATGGGGGGGCAGGGTACAATGAGCAGTTCTTC.

This clone was recorded once. J is TRBJ2-7 and V is TRBV27; TRBD2 matches 13 bases. Trimming took 5 bases from V and 6 from J; bases not matched to a gene: 7. The V gene's germline CDR1 is MNHEY and CDR2 SMNVEV (reference sequence). The CDR3 length is 15 residues. In nucleotides, the CDR3 is TGTGCCAGCAGTCCCCCGGGACTAGCGGGGTTCGAGCAGTACTTC. It translates to CASSPPGLAGFEQYF.

V is TRBV10-3 and J is TRBJ1-5, with D perhaps TRBD1 (6 bases). Deletions cut 3 bases from V and 5 bases from J, with 11 bases between. CDR1 ENHRY and CDR2 SYGVKD come from the germline V gene. The CDR3 has 14 amino acids. CDR3 amino acids: CAISDRAGDQPQHF. The CDR3 nucleotides read TGTGCCATCAGTGACCGGGCAGGGGATCAGCCCCAGCATTTT.